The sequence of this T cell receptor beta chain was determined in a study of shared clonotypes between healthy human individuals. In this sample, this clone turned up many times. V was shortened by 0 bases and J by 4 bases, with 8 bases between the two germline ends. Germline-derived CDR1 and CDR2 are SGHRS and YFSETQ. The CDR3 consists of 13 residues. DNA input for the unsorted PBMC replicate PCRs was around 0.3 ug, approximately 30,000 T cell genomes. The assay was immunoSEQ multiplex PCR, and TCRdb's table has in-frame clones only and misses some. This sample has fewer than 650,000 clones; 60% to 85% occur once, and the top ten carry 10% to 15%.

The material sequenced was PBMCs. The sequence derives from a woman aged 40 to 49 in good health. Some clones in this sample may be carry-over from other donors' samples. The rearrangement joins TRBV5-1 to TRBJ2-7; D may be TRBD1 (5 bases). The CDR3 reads CASSLGGRYEQYF. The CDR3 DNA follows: TGCGCCAGCAGCTTGGGGGGCCGTTACGAGCAGTACTTC.